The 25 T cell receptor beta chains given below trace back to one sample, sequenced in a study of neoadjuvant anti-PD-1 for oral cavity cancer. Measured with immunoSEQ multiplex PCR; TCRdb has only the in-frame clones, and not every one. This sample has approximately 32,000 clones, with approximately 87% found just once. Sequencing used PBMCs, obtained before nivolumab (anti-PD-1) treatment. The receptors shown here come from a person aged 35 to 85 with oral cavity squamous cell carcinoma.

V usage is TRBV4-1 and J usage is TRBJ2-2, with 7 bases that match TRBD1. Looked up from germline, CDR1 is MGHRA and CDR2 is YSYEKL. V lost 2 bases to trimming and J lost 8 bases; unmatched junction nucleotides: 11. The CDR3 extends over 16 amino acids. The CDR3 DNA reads TGCGCCAGCAGCCAAACCCCCTACAGGGGTCAAGGGGAGCTGTTTTTT. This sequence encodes CASSQTPYRGQGELFF.

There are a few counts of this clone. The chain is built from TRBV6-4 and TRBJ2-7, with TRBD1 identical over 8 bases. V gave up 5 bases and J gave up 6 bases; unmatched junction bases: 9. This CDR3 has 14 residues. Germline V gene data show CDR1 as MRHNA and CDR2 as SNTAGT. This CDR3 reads CASSPTGDTSEQYF. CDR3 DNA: TGTGCCAGCAGTCCGACAGGGGACACGAGCGAGCAGTACTTC.

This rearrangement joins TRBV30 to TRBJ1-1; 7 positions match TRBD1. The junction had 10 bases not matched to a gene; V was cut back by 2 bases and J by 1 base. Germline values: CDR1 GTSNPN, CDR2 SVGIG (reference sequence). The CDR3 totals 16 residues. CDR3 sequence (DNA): TGTGCCTGGAGTAAAGTCAGGGGGGTTGAGAACACTGAAGCTTTCTTT. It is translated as CAWSKVRGVENTEAFF. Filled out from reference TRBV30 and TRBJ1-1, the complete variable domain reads SQTIHQWPATLVQPVGSPLSLECTVEGTSNPNLYWYRQAAGRGLQLLFYSVGIGQISSEVPQNLSASRPQDRQFILSSKKLLLSDSGFYLCAWSKVRGVENTEAFFGQGTRLTVV.

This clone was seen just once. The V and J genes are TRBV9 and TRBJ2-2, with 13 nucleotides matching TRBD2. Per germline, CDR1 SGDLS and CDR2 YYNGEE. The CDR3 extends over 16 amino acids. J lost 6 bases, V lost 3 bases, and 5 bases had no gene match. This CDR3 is CASSEPTSGGPGELFF. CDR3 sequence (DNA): TGTGCCAGCAGCGAGCCGACTAGCGGGGGGCCCGGGGAGCTGTTTTTT.

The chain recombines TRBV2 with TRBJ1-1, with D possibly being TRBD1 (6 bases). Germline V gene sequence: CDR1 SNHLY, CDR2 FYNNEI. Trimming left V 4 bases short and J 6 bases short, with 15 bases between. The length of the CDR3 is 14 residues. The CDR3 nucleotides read TGTGCCAGCAGTGGGGAAGGGGGGGGGTCTGAAGCTTTCTTT. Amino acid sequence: CASSGEGGGSEAFF.

CDR3 DNA sequence: TGTGCCACCAGCAGCGGGGGGGACAGTGGTGTGTACGAGCAGTACTTC. Its protein product is CATSSGGDSGVYEQYF. The chain joins TRBV15 to TRBJ2-7; maybe TRBD2 (8 bases). V was cut by 3 bases and J by 4 bases, with 19 bases left in between. The CDR3 loop spans 16 amino acids. CDR1 is LNHNV and CDR2 is YYDKDF in the germline V gene (reference sequence).

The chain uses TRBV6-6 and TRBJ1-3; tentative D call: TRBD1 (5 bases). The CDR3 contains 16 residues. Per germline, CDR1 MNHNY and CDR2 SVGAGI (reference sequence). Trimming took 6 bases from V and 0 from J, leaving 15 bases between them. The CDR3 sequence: CASSSPGGGSGNTIYF. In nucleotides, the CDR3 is TGTGCCAGCAGCTCTCCTGGGGGGGGCTCTGGAAACACCATATATTTT.

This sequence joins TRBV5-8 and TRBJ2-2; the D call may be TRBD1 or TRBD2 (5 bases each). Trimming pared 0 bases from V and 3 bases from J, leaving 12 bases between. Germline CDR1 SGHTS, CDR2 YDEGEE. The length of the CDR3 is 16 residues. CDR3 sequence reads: CASSLGAGRDTGELFF. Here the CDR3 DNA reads TGTGCCAGCAGCTTGGGTGCAGGGCGGGACACCGGGGAGCTGTTTTTT.

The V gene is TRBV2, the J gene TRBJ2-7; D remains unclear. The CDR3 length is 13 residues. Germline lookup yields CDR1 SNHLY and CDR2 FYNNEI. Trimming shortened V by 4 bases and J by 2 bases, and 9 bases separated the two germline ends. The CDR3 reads CASSVGRTYEQYF. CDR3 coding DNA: TGTGCCAGCAGTGTCGGCCGAACCTACGAGCAGTACTTC.

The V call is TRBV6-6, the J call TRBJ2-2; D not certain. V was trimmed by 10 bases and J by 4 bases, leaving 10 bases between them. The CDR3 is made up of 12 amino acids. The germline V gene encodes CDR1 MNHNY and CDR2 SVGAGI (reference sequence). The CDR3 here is CATNAFTGELFF. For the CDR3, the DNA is TGTGCCACCAACGCTTTCACCGGGGAGCTGTTTTTT.

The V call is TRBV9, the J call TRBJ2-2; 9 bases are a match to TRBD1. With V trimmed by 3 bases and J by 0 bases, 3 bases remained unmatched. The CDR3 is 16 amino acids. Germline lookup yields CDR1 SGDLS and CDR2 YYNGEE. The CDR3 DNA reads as TGTGCCAGCAGCGCGAGACAGGGGGCGAACACCGGGGAGCTGTTTTTT. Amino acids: CASSARQGANTGELFF.

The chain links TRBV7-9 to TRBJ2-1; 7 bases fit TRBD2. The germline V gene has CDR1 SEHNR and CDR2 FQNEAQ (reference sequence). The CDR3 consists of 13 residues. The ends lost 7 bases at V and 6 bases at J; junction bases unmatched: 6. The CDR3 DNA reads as TGTGCCAGCACCCTGGGAGGGGTCAATGAGCAGTTCTTC. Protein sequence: CASTLGGVNEQFF.

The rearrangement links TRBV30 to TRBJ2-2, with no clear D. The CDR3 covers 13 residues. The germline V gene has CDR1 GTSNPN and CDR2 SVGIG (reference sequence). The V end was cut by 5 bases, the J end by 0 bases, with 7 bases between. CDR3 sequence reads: CAWAPTNTGELFF. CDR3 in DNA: TGTGCCTGGGCCCCAACGAACACCGGGGAGCTGTTTTTT.

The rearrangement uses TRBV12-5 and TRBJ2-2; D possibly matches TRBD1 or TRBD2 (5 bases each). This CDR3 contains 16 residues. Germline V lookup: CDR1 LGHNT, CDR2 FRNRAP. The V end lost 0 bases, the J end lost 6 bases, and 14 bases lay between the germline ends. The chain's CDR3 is CASGLVQVLGAGELFF. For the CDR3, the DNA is TGTGCTAGTGGTTTGGTACAAGTTTTGGGGGCCGGGGAGCTGTTTTTT.

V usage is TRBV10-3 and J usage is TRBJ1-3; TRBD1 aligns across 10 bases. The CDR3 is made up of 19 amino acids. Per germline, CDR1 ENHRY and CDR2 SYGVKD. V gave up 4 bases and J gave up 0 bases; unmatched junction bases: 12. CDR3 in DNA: TGTGCCATCAGTGTGGACCGGGACAGGGGTCCGGCCTCTGGAAACACCATATATTTT. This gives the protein CAISVDRDRGPASGNTIYF.

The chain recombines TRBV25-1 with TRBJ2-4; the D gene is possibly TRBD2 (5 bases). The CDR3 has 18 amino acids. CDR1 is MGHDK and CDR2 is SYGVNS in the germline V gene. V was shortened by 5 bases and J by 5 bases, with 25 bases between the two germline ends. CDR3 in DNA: TGTGCCAGCAGTCCCTTCCGGGTAAGGGTGCGGGTCGAAAACATTCAGTACTTC. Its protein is CASSPFRVRVRVENIQYF.

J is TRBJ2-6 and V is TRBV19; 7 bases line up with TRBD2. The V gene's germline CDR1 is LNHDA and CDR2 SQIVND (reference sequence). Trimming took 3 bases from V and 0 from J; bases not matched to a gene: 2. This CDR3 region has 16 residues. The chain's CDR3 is CASSMGTTSGANVLTF. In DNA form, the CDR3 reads TGTGCCAGTAGTATGGGGACTACCTCTGGGGCCAACGTCCTGACTTTC.

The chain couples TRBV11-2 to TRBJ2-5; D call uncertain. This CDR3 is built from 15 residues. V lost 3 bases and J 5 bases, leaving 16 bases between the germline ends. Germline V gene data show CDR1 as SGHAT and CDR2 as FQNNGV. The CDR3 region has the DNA TGTGCCAGCAGCTTCCCCAGGAGTGGTAGGGAGACCCAGTACTTC. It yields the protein CASSFPRSGRETQYF.

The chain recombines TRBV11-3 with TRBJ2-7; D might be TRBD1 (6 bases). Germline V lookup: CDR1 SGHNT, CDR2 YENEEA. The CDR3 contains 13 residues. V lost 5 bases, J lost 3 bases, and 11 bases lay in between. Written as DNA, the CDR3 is TGTGCCAGCAGCACCCGAGGGGGCTACGAGCAGTACTTC. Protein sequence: CASSTRGGYEQYF.

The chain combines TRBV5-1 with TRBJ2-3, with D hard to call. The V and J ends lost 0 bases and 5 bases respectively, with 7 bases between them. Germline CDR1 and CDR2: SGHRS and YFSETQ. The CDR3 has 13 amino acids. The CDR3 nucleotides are TGCGCCAGCAGCTTGGGTGGGTTAGATACGCAGTATTTT. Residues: CASSLGGLDTQYF.

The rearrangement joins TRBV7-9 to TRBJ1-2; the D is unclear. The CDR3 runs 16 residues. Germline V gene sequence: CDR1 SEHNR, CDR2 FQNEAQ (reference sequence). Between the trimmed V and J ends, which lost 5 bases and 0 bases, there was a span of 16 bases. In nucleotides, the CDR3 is TGTGCCAGCAGCCCCCCCGCGTTTAAACCTAACTATGGCTACACCTTC. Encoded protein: CASSPPAFKPNYGYTF.

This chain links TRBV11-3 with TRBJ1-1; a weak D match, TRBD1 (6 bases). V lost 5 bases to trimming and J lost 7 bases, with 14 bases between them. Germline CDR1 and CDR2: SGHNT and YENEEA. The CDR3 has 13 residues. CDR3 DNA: TGTGCCAGCAGCCACGGAGGGGGGAGTGAAGCTTTCTTT. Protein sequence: CASSHGGGSEAFF. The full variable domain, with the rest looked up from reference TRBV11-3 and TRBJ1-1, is EAGVVQSPRYKIIEKKQPVAFWCNPISGHNTLYWYLQNLGQGPELLIRYENEEAVDDSQLPKDRFSAERLKGVDSTLKIQPAELGDSAVYLCASSHGGGSEAFFGQGTRLTVV.

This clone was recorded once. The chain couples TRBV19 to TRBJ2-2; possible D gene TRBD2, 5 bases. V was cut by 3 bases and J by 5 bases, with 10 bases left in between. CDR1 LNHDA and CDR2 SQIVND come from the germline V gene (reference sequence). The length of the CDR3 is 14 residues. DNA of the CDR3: TGTGCCAGTAGTATGAGGACGGGAACCGGGGAGCTGTTTTTT. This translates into CASSMRTGTGELFF.

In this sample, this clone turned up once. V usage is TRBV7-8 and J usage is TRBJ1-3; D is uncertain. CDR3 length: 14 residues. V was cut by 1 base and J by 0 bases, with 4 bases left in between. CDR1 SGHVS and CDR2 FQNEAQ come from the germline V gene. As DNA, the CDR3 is TGTGCCAGCAGCTTAGGACACTCTGGAAACACCATATATTTT. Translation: CASSLGHSGNTIYF.

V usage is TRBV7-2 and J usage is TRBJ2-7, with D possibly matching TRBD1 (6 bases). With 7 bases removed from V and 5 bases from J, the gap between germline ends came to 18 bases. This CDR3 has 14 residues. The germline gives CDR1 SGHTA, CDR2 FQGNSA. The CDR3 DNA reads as TGTGCCAGCATCAGAGGGCCAGGGGAACACGAGCAGTACTTC. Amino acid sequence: CASIRGPGEHEQYF. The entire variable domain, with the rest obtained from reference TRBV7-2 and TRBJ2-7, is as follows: GAGVSQSPSNKVTEKGKDVELRCDPISGHTALYWYRQSLGQGLEFLIYFQGNSAPDKSGLPSDRFSAERTGGSVSTLTIQRTQQEDSAVYLCASIRGPGEHEQYFGPGTRLTVT.